This T cell receptor beta chain was captured in a study of spatial heterogeneity in lung cancer. TCRdb reanalysed the 5' RACE reads using MiXCR and keeps one entry per CDR3 protein. The data hold tens of thousands of distinct CDR3 sequences, with roughly 13% observed a single time. Time point indicated: sample taken at primary tumor resection. No cell sorting; template was whole RNA from tumor, lung tissue or PBMC. Samples were obtained from 70 or so donors, all untreated early-stage non-small cell lung cancer patients. The CDR3 spans 15 residues. V was pared by 3 bases and J by 2 bases, with 3 bases of the junction left unmatched. Germline V gene sequence: CDR1 SGDLS, CDR2 YYNGEE.

The V and J genes are TRBV9 and TRBJ2-2; 8 bases are a match to TRBD1. This clonotype was sampled from a male donor with early-stage non-small cell lung cancer. The sample here was PBMCs, taken at surgery. CDR3 sequence: CASSGGQVNTGELFF. Here the CDR3 DNA reads TGTGCCAGCAGCGGGGGACAGGTTAACACCGGGGAGCTGTTTTTT.